Listed below are T cell receptor beta chains from one sample, sequenced in a study of blood T cell repertoires in COVID-19. Assay: immunoSEQ multiplex PCR; the TCRdb copy retains only in-frame clones and omits some. The sample carries some 110,000 clones, around 80% recorded once. Sequencing was carried out using peripheral blood. These receptors all stem from a man in his sixties or seventies with acute or convalescent COVID-19. Both conserved end residues are part of each CDR3. A D gene is named only where the DNA matches it firmly. Only part of the rows carry a size: once, few, many, or a class if the clone is expanded.

J	D	size	V	DNA	CDR3
TRBJ1-3	TRBD1	NA	TRBV10-3	TGTGCCACCGGACAGGGGAGTGGAAACACCATATATTTT	CATGQGSGNTIYF
TRBJ2-1	TRBD1	NA	TRBV5-4	TGTGCCACCACAGGGGGGACCTACAATGAGCAGTTCTTC	CATTGGTYNEQFF
TRBJ2-3	NA	NA	TRBV7-3	TGTGCCAGCAGCTCCGCCTACAGCAATACGCAGTATTTT	CASSSAYSNTQYF
TRBJ1-2	NA	once	TRBV5-4	TGTGCCAGCAGCCACGACGACAGGCCCCGGGGCTACACCTTC	CASSHDDRPRGYTF
TRBJ2-7	TRBD1	NA	TRBV9	TGTGCCAGCAGCGTTGGCAGGGGGAACGAGCAGTACTTC	CASSVGRGNEQYF
TRBJ2-7	TRBD1	NA	TRBV6-5	TGTGCCAGCAGTTACTCGACGGGACAGGTAACCTACGAGCAGTACTTC	CASSYSTGQVTYEQYF
TRBJ1-5	NA	few	TRBV5-1	TGCGCCAGCAGCTGGGGTGGGGGGAATCAGCCCCAGCATTTT	CASSWGGGNQPQHF
TRBJ2-3	NA	NA	TRBV2	TGTGCCAGCAGTGAACGTCCAGGGTCGTTCGCAGATACGCAGTATTTT	CASSERPGSFADTQYF
TRBJ1-4	TRBD1	NA	TRBV7-9	TGTGCCAGCCAAAGACAGGGAGGCAAACTGTTTTTT	CASQRQGGKLFF
TRBJ2-1	NA	NA	TRBV27	TGTGCCAGCAGCTTTGGGGCAGCCCCCTACAATGAGCAGTTCTTC	CASSFGAAPYNEQFF
TRBJ2-7	TRBD2	NA	TRBV7-8	TGTGCCAGCAGCCTGGGGACTAGTGAGGTCGAGCAGTACTTC	CASSLGTSEVEQYF
TRBJ2-1	TRBD2	NA	TRBV30	TGTGCCTGGCAATTTCGCGGGGGGGGGAATGAGCAGTTCTTC	CAWQFRGGGNEQFF
TRBJ1-1	TRBD1	NA	TRBV28	TGTGCCAGCAGCGGGACAGGGGACGGGTGGCAAGAAGCTTTCTTT	CASSGTGDGWQEAFF
TRBJ1-2	NA	NA	TRBV3-1/TRBV3-2	TGTGCCAGCAGCCCGGGAGTCTATGGCTACACCTTC	CASSPGVYGYTF
TRBJ2-6	NA	NA	TRBV3-1/TRBV3-2	TGTGCCAGCAGGCCAGGACTCACCTCTGGGGCCAACGTCCTGACTTTC	CASRPGLTSGANVLTF
TRBJ2-2	NA	NA	TRBV9	TGTGCCAGCAGCCCCCGGACAGGGAGGGGACACCGGGGGCTGTTTTTT	CASSPRTGRGHRGLFF
TRBJ1-2	NA	NA	TRBV5-1	TGCGCCAGCAGCGCCGGAGCCCGCGCGCGGGCGTTAGATGGCTACACCTTC	CASSAGARARALDGYTF
TRBJ1-3	TRBD1	NA	TRBV2	TGTGCCAGCAGGACAGGGAACGGAAACACCATATATTTT	CASRTGNGNTIYF
TRBJ2-7	NA	NA	TRBV21-1	TGTGCCAGCAGCAAATATCCAGCGGGAGGTGGTAAGAAGTACTTC	CASSKYPAGGGKKYF
TRBJ2-3	TRBD1	NA	TRBV3-1/TRBV3-2	TGTGCCAGCCGGGACAGGGGTTTCACAGATACGCAGTATTTT	CASRDRGFTDTQYF
TRBJ1-6	NA	NA	TRBV5-1	TGCGCCAGCAGCCGTGGAGACAATTCACCCCTCCACTTT	CASSRGDNSPLHF
TRBJ1-1	NA	NA	TRBV7-8	TGTGCCAGCAGCTCCCCATTGGGGGCTGGGACTGAAGCTTTCTTT	CASSSPLGAGTEAFF
TRBJ2-3	TRBD2	NA	TRBV6-6	TGTGCCAGCAGTCCCTCGGGTAGCGGGGGGGCAGCAGATACGCAGTATTTT	CASSPSGSGGAADTQYF
TRBJ1-2	TRBD1	NA	TRBV7-8	TGTGCCAGCAGCTTAGGGGGACAGGGGCAGGGCTATGGCTACACCTTC	CASSLGGQGQGYGYTF
TRBJ2-3	NA	NA	TRBV5-1	TGCGCCAGCAGCTTGTGGCAGGGCACAGATACGCAGTATTTT	CASSLWQGTDTQYF
TRBJ2-5	NA	NA	TRBV19	TGTGCCAGTAGTATGAGGGAGCAAGAGACCCAGTACTTC	CASSMREQETQYF
TRBJ1-4	TRBD1	NA	TRBV3-1/TRBV3-2	TGTGCCAGCAGCCACGGACAGGGTGATTATGAAAAACTGTTTTTT	CASSHGQGDYEKLFF